One TCR beta chain is described in this entry. This record belongs to a study of T-cell reconstitution after alpha-beta-depleted transplantation in children. V lost 6 bases to trimming and J lost 4 bases, with 12 bases between them. The CDR3 sequence is 13 residues long. Unique molecular identifiers were incorporated when the TCRbeta library was constructed. MiXCR was run by TCRdb on the PCR reads, yielding one entry per CDR3 protein. The profile shows more than 150,000 distinct CDR3 sequences, 6.5% to 7.5% of them singletons. The source of this sequence is a human donor who donated a stem cell graft to a child with Wiskott-Aldrich syndrome. V and J are TRBV12-3 or TRBV12-4 and TRBJ2-5, with D perhaps given as TRBD1 or TRBD2 (5 bases each). Sequencing used PBMCs from the stem cell graft donor, obtained from the stem cell graft. CDR3 nucleotide sequence: TGTGCCAGCAGCAGGGCAGAGGGAGAGACCCAGTACTTC. Translated, it gives CASSRAEGETQYF.